The source of this T cell receptor beta chain is a study of blood T cells in healthy people across ages. Through a sample-barcoded 5' primer and a J-beta primer mix, a second PCR was run for about 6 to 11 cycles. Sequencing of every sample gave 3 million or more CDR3-containing paired-end reads. TCRdb reprocessed the 5' RACE reads with MiXCR, giving one entry per CDR3 protein. The repertoire holds about 570,000 distinct CDR3 sequences, with 27% as singletons. As regards this clonotype: Its antigen is currently unknown.

Study findings and constraints: Per million T cells, the diversity of TCR beta decreased roughly linearly as age advanced.

The CDR3 runs to 14 residues. Germline V CDR1 and CDR2: SQVTM, ANQGSEA. Trimming pared 6 bases from V and 5 bases from J, leaving 17 bases between. The sequence came from a woman aged 70-85 years in good health. The sequenced material came from blood. This sequence joins TRBV29-1 and TRBJ2-1, with D perhaps TRBD2 (6 bases). CDR3 loop: CSVRGGGADNEQFF. CDR3 coding DNA: TGCAGCGTCAGAGGAGGAGGGGCGGACAATGAGCAGTTCTTC.